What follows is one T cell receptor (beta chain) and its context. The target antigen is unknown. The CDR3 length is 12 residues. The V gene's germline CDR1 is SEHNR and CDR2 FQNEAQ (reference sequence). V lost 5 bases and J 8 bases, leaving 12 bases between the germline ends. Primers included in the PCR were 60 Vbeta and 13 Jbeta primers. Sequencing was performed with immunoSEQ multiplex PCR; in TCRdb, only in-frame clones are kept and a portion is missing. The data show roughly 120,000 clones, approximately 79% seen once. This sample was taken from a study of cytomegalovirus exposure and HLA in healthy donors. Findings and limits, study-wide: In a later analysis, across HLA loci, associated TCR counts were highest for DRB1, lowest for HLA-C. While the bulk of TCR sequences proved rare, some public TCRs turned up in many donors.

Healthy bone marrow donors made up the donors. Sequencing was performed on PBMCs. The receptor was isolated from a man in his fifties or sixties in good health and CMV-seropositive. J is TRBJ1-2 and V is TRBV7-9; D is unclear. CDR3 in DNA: TGTGCCAGCAGCCTCAATACATACGGCTACACCTTC. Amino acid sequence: CASSLNTYGYTF. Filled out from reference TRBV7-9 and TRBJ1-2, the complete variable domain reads DTGVSQNPRHKITKRGQNVTFRCDPISEHNRLYWYRQTLGQGPEFLTYFQNEAQLEKSRLLSDRFSAERPKGSFSTLEIQRTEQGDSAMYLCASSLNTYGYTFGSGTRLTVV.